This T cell receptor (beta chain) was captured by sequencing in a study of T cells in Graves' hyperthyroidism and ophthalmopathy. Study-level points and caveats: Also found in blood were most expanded thyroid clonotypes above 0.001. For ophthalmopathy, model prediction preceded onset by a median roughly 5.9 months.

From RNA transcripts, TCR beta CDR3 regions were amplified. The TCR CDR3 first-round RT-PCR relied on the HTBI primer set. In TCRdb, the multiplex PCR reads were re-called with MiXCR into one record per CDR3 protein. Among around 300,000 distinct CDR3 sequences, about 20% were seen once, and the ten largest hold over 55%. The CDR3 runs to 14 residues. Trimming left V 3 bases short and J 2 bases short, with 10 bases between. In germline, CDR1 is SGHNT, CDR2 YENEEA. Turning to this clonotype: Its target is unknown.

At least 3 on the Clinical Activity Score was recorded for ophthalmopathy patients, who also had NOSPECS grade at least 4 and duration under 3 months. PBMCs came from less than 11 ml fresh peripheral blood. The clonotype originates from a man in his thirties or forties with Graves' ophthalmopathy. This chain connects TRBV11-3 to TRBJ1-1; D call uncertain. The sample consisted of blood. CDR3 bases: TGTGCCAGCAGCTTTCAGACGGTTAACACTGAAGCTTTCTTT. As protein: CASSFQTVNTEAFF. Looking up the rest from reference TRBV11-3 and TRBJ1-1 gives the full variable domain: EAGVVQSPRYKIIEKKQPVAFWCNPISGHNTLYWYLQNLGQGPELLIRYENEEAVDDSQLPKDRFSAERLKGVDSTLKIQPAELGDSAVYLCASSFQTVNTEAFFGQGTRLTVV.